These 14 T cell receptor beta chains were sequenced from one sample in a study of blood T cell repertoires in COVID-19. The method was immunoSEQ multiplex PCR; TCRdb's version includes in-frame clones alone and lacks a portion of them. The data hold approximately 65,000 clones, with 80% to 90% observed a single time. Sequences were obtained from peripheral blood. The receptors were sampled from a human donor in a cohort sampled during active COVID-19.

The chain is built from TRBV6-2 or TRBV6-3 and TRBJ1-2; the match to TRBD1 covers 7 bases. V gave up 2 bases and J gave up 4 bases; unmatched junction bases: 4. Germline CDR1 and CDR2: MNHEY and SVGEGT. This CDR3 spans 14 amino acids. CDR3 nucleotides: TGTGCCAGCAGTTACCCCGGGACAGCCTATGGCTACACCTTC. Residues: CASSYPGTAYGYTF.

For the CDR3, the DNA is TGTGCCAGCAGCTTAAATCGGAGGGATTCACCCCTCCACTTT. Encoded protein: CASSLNRRDSPLHF. The chain couples TRBV7-2 to TRBJ1-6, with D unclear. The CDR3 totals 14 residues. Trimming took off 2 bases at V and 8 bases at J, with 10 bases between the two ends. The V gene's germline CDR1 is SGHTA and CDR2 FQGNSA.

V is TRBV2 and J is TRBJ2-1; 9 bases line up with TRBD2. Looked up from germline, CDR1 is SNHLY and CDR2 is FYNNEI. CDR3 size: 14 residues. J was trimmed by 5 bases and V by 7 bases; bases with no gene match: 6. The CDR3, as DNA: TGTGCCAGCAATCGGGGACTAGCAGACAATGAGCAGTTCTTC. Protein: CASNRGLADNEQFF.

The chain is built from TRBV6-7 and TRBJ1-5; maybe TRBD1 (5 bases). TRBV6-7 is recorded as an ORF, its role being uncertain. CDR3 length equals 14 residues. Deletions cut 6 bases from V and 0 bases from J, with 9 bases between. The CDR3 bases are TGTGCCAGCAGCTCCGACAGTAGCAATCAGCCCCAGCATTTT. Protein sequence: CASSSDSSNQPQHF.

The CDR3 coding sequence is TGCGCCAGCAGCCAATTTGGACAGGGAGGGGAGACCCAGTACTTC. The encoded protein is CASSQFGQGGETQYF. V usage is TRBV4-1 and J usage is TRBJ2-5, with a possible D match to TRBD1 (8 bases). CDR1 is MGHRA, CDR2 YSYEKL, per germline. This CDR3 region has 15 residues. V gave up 2 bases and J gave up 5 bases, with 15 bases separating them.

This chain joins TRBV7-9 and TRBJ2-6; D possibly corresponds to TRBD1 (6 bases). CDR1 is SEHNR, CDR2 FQNEAQ, per germline (reference sequence). This CDR3 has 17 amino acids. Trimming took 4 bases from V and 0 from J, leaving 13 bases between them. Here the CDR3 reads CASSSRTAVSGANVLTF. For the CDR3, the DNA is TGTGCCAGCAGCTCAAGGACAGCGGTCTCTGGGGCCAACGTCCTGACTTTC.

The chain joins TRBV24-1 to TRBJ2-3; D remains unclear. V shed 3 bases and J shed 3 bases, with 3 bases lying between them. The V gene's germline CDR1 is KGHDR and CDR2 SFDVKD. This CDR3 comprises 12 residues. As DNA, the CDR3 is TGTGCCACCAGTGATCGGACAGATACGCAGTATTTT. This translates into CATSDRTDTQYF.

For this clone: An end of the junction differs from the germline gene, which may be a read error. J is TRBJ2-1 and V is TRBV6-1, with D unresolved. This CDR3 has 16 amino acids. Germline assignment: CDR1 MNHNS and CDR2 SASEGT. The CDR3 region has the DNA TGTGCCAGCAATGAATCCGCCGCCGCGTTCTACAATGAGCAGTTCTTC. It specifies CASNESAAAFYNEQFF.

The rearrangement uses TRBV28 and TRBJ1-6; possible D gene TRBD1, 6 bases. Per germline, CDR1 MDHEN and CDR2 SYDVKM. The CDR3 loop spans 16 amino acids. V was pared by 4 bases and J by 4 bases, with 14 bases between. In nucleotides, the CDR3 is TGTGCCAGCAGTTCACCCGGGACACGATATAATTCACCCCTCCACTTT. Translation: CASSSPGTRYNSPLHF. Supplemented by reference TRBV28 and TRBJ1-6, the full variable domain reads DVKVTQSSRYLVKRTGEKVFLECVQDMDHENMFWYRQDPGLGLRLIYFSYDVKMKEKGDIPEGYSVSREKKERFSLILESASTNQTSMYLCASSSPGTRYNSPLHFGNGTRLTVT.

The CDR3 region has the DNA TGTGCCAGCAGTACCTCGGTCCACGAGCAGTACTTC. Protein product: CASSTSVHEQYF. V usage is TRBV28 and J usage is TRBJ2-7; D unclear. The V end lost 5 bases, the J end lost 5 bases, and 10 bases lay between the germline ends. The germline V gene encodes CDR1 MDHEN and CDR2 SYDVKM. This CDR3 has 12 amino acids.

The chain recombines TRBV5-6 with TRBJ1-5, with TRBD1 as a possible D gene (6 bases). Per germline, CDR1 SGHDT and CDR2 YYEEEE. V was clipped by 1 base and J by 1 base, with 18 bases between them. The length of the CDR3 is 18 residues. CDR3 sequence: CASSLYQGTVLSNQPQHF. CDR3 nucleotide sequence: TGTGCCAGCAGCTTGTACCAGGGGACGGTGCTAAGCAATCAGCCCCAGCATTTT. Full variable domain (missing parts from reference TRBV5-6 and TRBJ1-5): DAGVTQSPTHLIKTRGQQVTLRCSPKSGHDTVSWYQQALGQGPQFIFQYYEEEERQRGNFPDRFSGHQFPNYSSELNVNALLLGDSALYLCASSLYQGTVLSNQPQHFGDGTRLSIL.

The CDR3 DNA is TGTGCCAGCAGTTTATCCAGTTCTGAAGCTTTCTTT. Protein sequence: CASSLSSSEAFF. The chain joins TRBV28 to TRBJ1-1; D gene ambiguous. The CDR3 sequence is 12 residues long. CDR1 MDHEN and CDR2 SYDVKM come from the germline V gene. Trimming shortened V by 1 base and J by 6 bases, and 6 bases separated the two germline ends.

The sample holds one count of this clone. This chain links TRBV10-3 with TRBJ2-2; 10 bases agree with TRBD1. The CDR3 consists of 16 residues. From germline, CDR1 is ENHRY and CDR2 SYGVKD. The V gene end was trimmed by 4 bases and the J gene end by 6 bases; junction bases not matched to a gene: 8. CDR3 sequence (DNA): TGTGCCATCAGTGGGGACAGGGGAAGAAGGGCCGGGGAGCTGTTTTTT. It is translated as CAISGDRGRRAGELFF.

The chain couples TRBV2 to TRBJ2-5; 7 nucleotides line up with TRBD2. CDR3 length equals 13 residues. V lost 4 bases and J lost 1; bases outside the gene matches: 0. Germline loops: CDR1 SNHLY, CDR2 FYNNEI. The CDR3 bases are TGTGCCAGCAGTGGGACTAGCCAAGAGACCCAGTACTTC. Translating it yields CASSGTSQETQYF.